These 27 T cell receptor beta chains were all obtained from the same sample, sequenced in a study of identical twins. TCRdb re-called the 5' RACE reads with MiXCR, one entry per CDR3 protein. The sample lists 420,000 or so distinct CDR3 sequences, about 18% occurring once. Input material: naive T cells sorted from blood. The receptors shown here come from a man between 45 and 60 years old in good health.

This clonotype occurred many times. The rearrangement links TRBV7-8 to TRBJ2-5; a possible D gene is TRBD1 (6 bases). The CDR3 runs to 16 residues. V lost 4 bases, J lost 5 bases, and 20 bases lay in between. Per germline, CDR1 SGHVS and CDR2 FQNEAQ. The DNA of the CDR3 is TGTGCCAGCAGCTCCATGGGGGCCGGGACCACGGAGACCCAGTACTTC. It codes for CASSSMGAGTTETQYF.

Ten or more counts support this clonotype. The J gene is TRBJ2-7, the V gene TRBV5-6, with D possibly matching TRBD2 (5 bases). The CDR3 is 13 residues long. Trimming left V 3 bases short and J 3 bases short, with 10 bases between. Germline loops: CDR1 SGHDT, CDR2 YYEEEE. CDR3 protein: CASSWTGNYEQYF. The DNA for the CDR3 is TGTGCCAGCAGCTGGACCGGGAACTACGAGCAGTACTTC.

This clonotype appeared a few times. The chain has TRBV2 and TRBJ2-1; 10 bases fit TRBD2. Germline V gives CDR1 SNHLY, CDR2 FYNNEI. The junction had 3 bases not matched to a gene; V was cut back by 6 bases and J by 1 base. The CDR3 consists of 15 residues. The CDR3 nucleotides are TGTGCCAGCAGAACACTAGCGGGGTCCTACAATGAGCAGTTCTTC. Its translation is CASRTLAGSYNEQFF.

This clonotype was seen many times. The CDR3 reads CASREGPAGELFF. CDR3 in DNA: TGTGCCAGCAGAGAGGGCCCGGCCGGGGAGCTGTTTTTT. V and J are TRBV2 and TRBJ2-2, with D maybe TRBD2 (5 bases). V was trimmed by 6 bases and J by 6 bases, leaving 11 bases between them. The CDR3 sequence is 13 residues long. CDR1 is SNHLY, CDR2 FYNNEI, per germline.

In nucleotides, the CDR3 is TGTGCCAGCAGGAGAGGACAGGGTGTTGATGAGCAGTTCTTC. It codes for CASRRGQGVDEQFF. The V gene is TRBV6-1, the J gene TRBJ2-1, with 8 positions matching TRBD1. The V segment lost 6 bases and the J segment 8 bases; nucleotides outside the gene matches: 9. The CDR3 loop spans 14 amino acids. CDR1 is MNHNS and CDR2 is SASEGT in the germline V gene.

This clonotype occurred a few times. The CDR3 sequence is CSARDLGRANEQYF. The CDR3 DNA is TGCAGTGCTAGAGATCTGGGCAGGGCTAACGAGCAGTACTTC. The chain links TRBV20-1 to TRBJ2-7; D might be TRBD1 (5 bases). The V end was cut by 0 bases, the J end by 5 bases, with 14 bases between. CDR1 and CDR2 (germline): DFQATT, SNEGSKA (reference sequence). This CDR3 contains 14 residues.

This clonotype has at least ten counts. The chain recombines TRBV15 with TRBJ2-7; possible D gene TRBD1, 6 bases. Germline V gene lookup returns CDR1 LNHNV and CDR2 YYDKDF (reference sequence). V lost 4 bases, J lost 5 bases, and 21 bases lay in between. The CDR3 is 16 amino acids. CDR3 loop: CATSIPSRPGAHEQYF. DNA of the CDR3: TGTGCCACCAGCATTCCCTCGAGACCAGGGGCTCACGAGCAGTACTTC.

The chain is built from TRBV15 and TRBJ2-7; D not resolved. The CDR3 totals 14 residues. Trimming removed 0 bases at V and 2 bases at J, with 8 bases between. Looked up from germline, CDR1 is LNHNV and CDR2 is YYDKDF (reference sequence). CDR3 in amino acids: CATSRDKVPYEQYF. The CDR3 nucleotides read TGTGCCACCAGCAGAGATAAGGTTCCCTACGAGCAGTACTTC.

This clonotype has at least ten counts. The germline gene is not matched at one end of the junction; a read error may be the cause. The gene calls are TRBV5-1 and TRBJ2-7, with 7 bases matching TRBD2. From germline, CDR1 is SGHRS and CDR2 YFSETQ. This CDR3 is built from 13 residues. CDR3 nucleotides: TGTGCCAGCAGTCTAGCGGTCGCCTACGAGCAGTACTTC. Translation: CASSLAVAYEQYF.

The chain couples TRBV6-1 to TRBJ1-2; 7 nucleotides align to TRBD1. Germline lookup yields CDR1 MNHNS and CDR2 SASEGT. Trimming removed 5 bases from V and 8 bases from J; junction bases left unmatched: 8. The CDR3 loop spans 13 amino acids. The DNA for the CDR3 is TGTGCCAGCAGTCGGGACAGCTCTGGGGGCTACACCTTC. Residues: CASSRDSSGGYTF.

There are many counts of this clonotype. The J gene is TRBJ1-2, the V gene TRBV11-2, with 8 bases lining up with TRBD1. Germline lookup yields CDR1 SGHAT and CDR2 FQNNGV. The CDR3 runs 17 residues. V lost 5 bases to trimming and J lost 7 bases; unmatched junction nucleotides: 18. DNA of the CDR3: TGTGCCAGCAGCCCACCGAACCAAAGACAGGGGCGGGTTGGCTACACCTTC. It specifies CASSPPNQRQGRVGYTF.

At least ten counts were recorded for this clonotype. The rearrangement joins TRBV27 to TRBJ2-7; 11 nucleotides agree with TRBD2. The germline V gene encodes CDR1 MNHEY and CDR2 SMNVEV (reference sequence). V dropped 4 bases and J dropped 0; count of bases not matched to a gene: 2. This CDR3 region has 15 residues. In DNA form, the CDR3 reads TGTGCCAGCAGTTATGGGACTAGCGGCTCCTACGAGCAGTACTTC. Amino acids: CASSYGTSGSYEQYF.

The rearrangement uses TRBV15 and TRBJ2-2, with D unclear. CDR1 and CDR2 (germline): LNHNV, YYDKDF (reference sequence). CDR3 length equals 15 residues. The V gene lost 0 bases and the J gene lost 3 bases, with 8 bases spanning the gap. The CDR3: CATSREIGYTGELFF. CDR3 in DNA: TGTGCCACCAGCAGAGAAATAGGTTACACCGGGGAGCTGTTTTTT.

This clonotype was picked up many times. The chain carries TRBV6-5 and TRBJ2-1; D is perhaps TRBD2 (5 bases). V lost 3 bases to trimming and J lost 8 bases, with 14 bases between them. CDR3 length: 14 residues. Germline lookup yields CDR1 MNHEY and CDR2 SVGAGI. CDR3 coding DNA: TGTGCCAGCAGTTATGCGAGGGCGCGGGATGAGCAGTTCTTC. Amino acids: CASSYARARDEQFF.

This clonotype was detected ten times or more. This chain joins TRBV7-2 and TRBJ2-2; D is possibly TRBD1 (5 bases). This CDR3 spans 15 amino acids. Trimming removed 1 base from V and 0 bases from J, with 6 bases in between. Looked up from germline, CDR1 is SGHTA and CDR2 is FQGNSA. Written as DNA, the CDR3 is TGTGCCAGCAGCTTAGGACAGACGAACACCGGGGAGCTGTTTTTT. This gives the protein CASSLGQTNTGELFF.

This clonotype was seen only a few times. The chain couples TRBV7-9 to TRBJ2-7; the D call may be TRBD1 or TRBD2 (6 bases each). Germline values: CDR1 SEHNR, CDR2 FQNEAQ (reference sequence). Trimming removed 5 bases at V and 3 bases at J, with 14 bases between. The CDR3 consists of 14 residues. The CDR3 DNA reads as TGTGCCAGCAGCCCTCGGGGGACAATCTACGAGCAGTACTTC. Translating it yields CASSPRGTIYEQYF.

This clonotype was recorded a few times. The chain couples TRBV7-2 to TRBJ2-1, with 9 bases matching TRBD2. J was trimmed by 9 bases and V by 6 bases; bases with no gene match: 3. The CDR3 totals 12 residues. The V gene's germline CDR1 is SGHTA and CDR2 FQGNSA. The CDR3 here is CASSQAGGEQFF. In DNA form, the CDR3 reads TGTGCCAGCAGTCAAGCGGGGGGTGAGCAGTTCTTC.

The rearrangement joins TRBV4-1 to TRBJ2-2; 13 bases align to TRBD2. The V gene end was trimmed by 0 bases and the J gene end by 6 bases; junction bases not matched to a gene: 7. This CDR3 region has 18 residues. The germline V gene encodes CDR1 MGHRA and CDR2 YSYEKL. The CDR3 sequence: CASSQDPRTSGGSGELFF. CDR3 nucleotides: TGCGCCAGCAGCCAAGATCCCAGGACTAGCGGGGGATCCGGGGAGCTGTTTTTT.

The chain combines TRBV6-5 with TRBJ1-4; D remains ambiguous. This CDR3 contains 17 residues. Trimming cost V 0 bases and J 0 bases, with 11 bases left between them. Germline assignment: CDR1 MNHEY and CDR2 SVGAGI. The CDR3 is CASSYSNPFTTNEKLFF. The CDR3 DNA sequence: TGTGCCAGCAGTTACTCGAACCCCTTTACAACTAATGAAAAACTGTTTTTT.

This clonotype was recorded at least ten times. The rearrangement joins TRBV15 to TRBJ2-5; D ambiguous. Trimming stripped 1 base from V and 0 bases from J, with 12 bases between. The CDR3 has 16 residues. Germline V gene lookup returns CDR1 LNHNV and CDR2 YYDKDF (reference sequence). In DNA form, the CDR3 reads TGTGCCACCAGCAGAGCGATGGGCACGTACCAAGAGACCCAGTACTTC. Its protein is CATSRAMGTYQETQYF.

This clonotype was picked up a small number of times. The CDR3 loop reads CASRAEGPSYNEQFF. In DNA form, the CDR3 reads TGTGCCAGCCGCGCAGAGGGCCCCTCCTACAATGAGCAGTTCTTC. V gene TRBV28 combines with J gene TRBJ2-1, with D perhaps matching TRBD2 (5 bases). CDR1 MDHEN and CDR2 SYDVKM come from the germline V gene. The CDR3 runs 15 residues. Between the trimmed V and J ends, which lost 8 bases and 0 bases, there was a span of 14 bases.

This clonotype was counted between two and nine times. The CDR3 DNA sequence: TGTGCCCCCATCCGGACAGGGGGTAGGTCCTACGAGCAGTACTTC. This sequence encodes CAPIRTGGRSYEQYF. The V call is TRBV6-2 or TRBV6-3, the J call TRBJ2-7; 10 bases agree with TRBD1. Trimming cost V 11 bases and J 1 base; bases outside gene matches: 11. The CDR3 sequence is 15 residues long. Germline CDR1 MNHEY, CDR2 SVGEGT.

With regard to this clonotype: A single base separates this from a much larger clone, so it may be a read error. This chain uses TRBV6-1 with TRBJ2-3; the D is unclear. This CDR3 is 14 amino acids long. The germline gives CDR1 MNHNS, CDR2 SASEGT. The CDR3 region has the DNA TGTCCCAGCAGGTCATCCTCAGGTTTCAATACGCAGTATTTT. Amino acids: CPSRSSSGFNTQYF.

This chain uses TRBV4-3 with TRBJ2-5; 10 bases align to TRBD2. CDR1 and CDR2 from the germline V gene are LGHNA and YSLEER. The CDR3 length is 16 residues. With 2 bases clipped from V and 5 bases from J, the junction kept 8 bases outside the gene matches. The CDR3 DNA follows: TGCGCCAGCAGCCAACAAGAAGCGGGAGGGCGTGAGACCCAGTACTTC. Translation: CASSQQEAGGRETQYF.

At least ten counts were recorded for this clonotype. CDR3 amino acids: CASSEFAGGTADTQYF. CDR3 in DNA: TGTGCCAGCAGTGAATTTGCGGGGGGCACTGCAGATACGCAGTATTTT. The rearrangement uses TRBV2 and TRBJ2-3, with 8 nucleotides matching TRBD2. CDR1 SNHLY and CDR2 FYNNEI come from the germline V gene. With V trimmed by 2 bases and J by 4 bases, 8 bases remained unmatched. This CDR3 has 16 amino acids.

This clonotype was detected many times. The V call is TRBV5-1, the J call TRBJ2-2, with TRBD1 identical over 9 bases. The CDR3 loop spans 15 amino acids. V shed 4 bases, J shed 5 bases, and the junction held 6 bases outside the gene matches. Germline CDR1 is SGHRS and CDR2 is YFSETQ. Here the CDR3 reads CASSPDRGGTGELFF. CDR3 coding DNA: TGCGCCAGCAGCCCGGACAGGGGAGGGACCGGGGAGCTGTTTTTT.

The chain links TRBV11-1 to TRBJ1-5; possible D gene TRBD1, 5 bases. Germline CDR1 reads SGHAT; CDR2 reads FQDESV (reference sequence). V was cut by 5 bases and J by 0 bases, with 20 bases left in between. The CDR3 runs 18 residues. The CDR3 DNA reads as TGTGCCAGCAGCCTAGACCCCAGAGGTCAGGGTAGCAATCAGCCCCAGCATTTT. It is translated as CASSLDPRGQGSNQPQHF.